What follows is one T cell receptor beta chain and its context. The antigen remains unidentified. CDR3 length equals 13 residues. V lost 3 bases, J lost 1 base, and 6 bases lay in between. CDR1 is PRHDT, CDR2 FYEKMQ, per germline (reference sequence). RNA was extracted with the RNeasy kit, and a quantity of roughly 0.5 to 1 ug was reverse transcribed using random hexamers. immunoSEQ multiplex PCR amplified TCR beta CDR3 across 54 Vbeta, 13 Jbeta. TCRdb reprocessed the immunoSEQ multiplex PCR reads with MiXCR, giving one entry per CDR3 protein. Of tens of thousands of distinct CDR3 sequences in the sample, about 91% were seen once. The sample comes from a study of CD8 T cells in Susac syndrome. The T cells that were sequenced for TCR beta were CD8+ and CD4+ cells from blood. TEMRA cells were enriched by FACS, and CD4+ and CD8+ T cells were negatively isolated. Study results and limitations: The number of individuals included in the study's TCR sequencing and HLA analysis was acknowledged as relatively small.

Material: CD8+ T cells from PBMCs. This receptor was identified in a human donor in good health. V gene TRBV13 combines with J gene TRBJ1-1; D is ambiguous. CDR3 residues: CASSFRQNTEAFF. The CDR3 DNA reads TGTGCCAGCAGCTTCAGACAGAACACTGAAGCTTTCTTT. The entire variable domain, with the rest obtained from reference TRBV13 and TRBJ1-1, is as follows: AAGVIQSPRHLIKEKRETATLKCYPIPRHDTVYWYQQGPGQDPQFLISFYEKMQSDKGSIPDRFSAQQFSDYHSELNMSSLELGDSALYFCASSFRQNTEAFFGQGTRLTVV.